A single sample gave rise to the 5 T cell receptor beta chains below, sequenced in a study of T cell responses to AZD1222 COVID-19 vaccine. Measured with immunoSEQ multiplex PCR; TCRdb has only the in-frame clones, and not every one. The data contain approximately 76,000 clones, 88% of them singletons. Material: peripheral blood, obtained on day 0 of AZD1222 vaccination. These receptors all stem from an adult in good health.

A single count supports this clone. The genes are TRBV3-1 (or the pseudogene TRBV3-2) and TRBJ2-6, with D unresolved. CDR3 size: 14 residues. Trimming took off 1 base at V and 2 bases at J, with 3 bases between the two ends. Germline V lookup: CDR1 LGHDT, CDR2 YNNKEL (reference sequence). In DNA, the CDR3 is TGTGCCAGCAGCCAAGTACCTGGGGCCAACGTCCTGACTTTC. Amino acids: CASSQVPGANVLTF.

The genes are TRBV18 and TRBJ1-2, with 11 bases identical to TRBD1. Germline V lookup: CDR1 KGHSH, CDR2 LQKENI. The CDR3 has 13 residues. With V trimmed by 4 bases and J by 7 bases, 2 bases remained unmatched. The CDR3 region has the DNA TGTGCCAGCTCACTGGACAGGGGGCGTGGCTACACCTTC. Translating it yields CASSLDRGRGYTF.

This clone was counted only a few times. In DNA, the CDR3 is TGTGCCAGCAGCCCCCGCGCCGAGGGGGCAAGAGCTTTCTTT. This gives the protein CASSPRAEGARAFF. V is TRBV3-1 (or the pseudogene TRBV3-2) and J is TRBJ1-1; 7 bases map to TRBD1. Trimming took 4 bases from V and 10 from J; bases not matched to a gene: 12. The CDR3 runs 14 residues. The V gene's germline CDR1 is LGHDT and CDR2 YNNKEL (reference sequence).

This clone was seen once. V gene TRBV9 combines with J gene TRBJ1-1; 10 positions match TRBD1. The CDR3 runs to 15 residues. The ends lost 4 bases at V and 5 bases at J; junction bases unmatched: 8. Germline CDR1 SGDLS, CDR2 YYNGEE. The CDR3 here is CASSLIPDRGTEAFF. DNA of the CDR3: TGTGCCAGCAGCCTAATTCCGGACAGGGGGACTGAAGCTTTCTTT.

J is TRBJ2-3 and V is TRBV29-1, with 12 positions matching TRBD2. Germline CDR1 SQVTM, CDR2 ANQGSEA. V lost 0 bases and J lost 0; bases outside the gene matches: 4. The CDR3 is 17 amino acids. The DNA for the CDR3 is TGCAGCGTTGAAGATTGGACTAGCGGGACTAGCACAGATACGCAGTATTTT. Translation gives CSVEDWTSGTSTDTQYF.